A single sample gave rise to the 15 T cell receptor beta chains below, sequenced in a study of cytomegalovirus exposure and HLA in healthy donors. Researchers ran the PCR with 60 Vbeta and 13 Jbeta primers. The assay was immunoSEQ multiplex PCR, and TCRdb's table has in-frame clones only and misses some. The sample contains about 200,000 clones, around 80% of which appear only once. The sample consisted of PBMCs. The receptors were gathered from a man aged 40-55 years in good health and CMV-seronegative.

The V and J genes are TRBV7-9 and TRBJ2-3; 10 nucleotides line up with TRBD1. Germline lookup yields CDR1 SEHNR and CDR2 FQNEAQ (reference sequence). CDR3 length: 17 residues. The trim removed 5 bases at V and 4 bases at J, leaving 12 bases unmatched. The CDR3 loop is CASSPQGGQGPPDTQYF. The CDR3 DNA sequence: TGTGCCAGCAGCCCCCAAGGGGGACAGGGGCCTCCAGATACGCAGTATTTT.

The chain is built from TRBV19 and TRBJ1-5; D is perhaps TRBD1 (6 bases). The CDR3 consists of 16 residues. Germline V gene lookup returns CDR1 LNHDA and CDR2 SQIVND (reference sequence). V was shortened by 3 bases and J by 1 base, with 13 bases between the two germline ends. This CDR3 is CASSMGGARSNQPQHF. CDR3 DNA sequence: TGTGCCAGTAGTATGGGGGGGGCGCGGAGCAATCAGCCCCAGCATTTT.

The CDR3 protein is CASSPSAFPRDSYEQYF. The CDR3 region has the DNA TGCGCCAGCAGCCCGTCGGCGTTTCCCCGGGACTCCTACGAGCAGTACTTC. This chain joins TRBV4-1 and TRBJ2-7, with D possibly being TRBD2 (5 bases). The CDR3 is 17 residues long. V dropped 4 bases and J dropped 0 bases, with 19 bases sitting between them. Germline V gene lookup returns CDR1 MGHRA and CDR2 YSYEKL.

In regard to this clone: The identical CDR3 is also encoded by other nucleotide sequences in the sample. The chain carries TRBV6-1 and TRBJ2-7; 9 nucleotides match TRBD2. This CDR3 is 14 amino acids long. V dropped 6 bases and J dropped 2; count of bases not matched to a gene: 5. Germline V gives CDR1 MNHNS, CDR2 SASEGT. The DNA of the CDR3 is TGTGCCAGCAGATCGCGGGAGGGCCCCTACGAGCAGTACTTC. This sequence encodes CASRSREGPYEQYF.

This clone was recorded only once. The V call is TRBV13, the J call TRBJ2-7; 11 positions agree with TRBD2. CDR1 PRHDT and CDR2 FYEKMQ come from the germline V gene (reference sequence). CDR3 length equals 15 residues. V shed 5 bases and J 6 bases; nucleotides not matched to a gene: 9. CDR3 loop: CASSPPSGGLGEQYF. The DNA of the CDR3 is TGTGCCAGCAGCCCCCCTAGCGGGGGGTTGGGCGAGCAGTACTTC.

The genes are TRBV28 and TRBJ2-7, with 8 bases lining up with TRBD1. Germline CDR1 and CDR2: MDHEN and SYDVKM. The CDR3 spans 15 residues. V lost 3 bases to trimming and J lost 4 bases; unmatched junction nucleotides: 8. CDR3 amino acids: CASSFAGGNPYEQYF. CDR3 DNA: TGTGCCAGCAGTTTTGCAGGGGGCAATCCGTACGAGCAGTACTTC.

The CDR3 region has the DNA TGCGCCAGCAGCCAAGAAGGAGCGGGGGTCTATGGCTACACCTTC. Its translation is CASSQEGAGVYGYTF. The rearrangement uses TRBV4-1 and TRBJ1-2, with TRBD1 as a possible D gene (5 bases). V lost 0 bases and J lost 4, with 12 bases in between. Germline V lookup: CDR1 MGHRA, CDR2 YSYEKL. The CDR3 is made up of 15 amino acids.

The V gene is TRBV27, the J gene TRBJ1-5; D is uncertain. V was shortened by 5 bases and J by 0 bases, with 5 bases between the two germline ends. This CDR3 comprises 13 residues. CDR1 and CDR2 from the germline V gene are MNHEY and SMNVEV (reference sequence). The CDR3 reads CASSISSNQPQHF. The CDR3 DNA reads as TGTGCCAGCAGTATCAGTAGCAATCAGCCCCAGCATTTT.

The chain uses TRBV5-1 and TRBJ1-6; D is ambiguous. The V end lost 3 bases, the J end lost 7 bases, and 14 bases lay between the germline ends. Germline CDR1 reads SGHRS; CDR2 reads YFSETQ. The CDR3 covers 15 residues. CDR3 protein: CASSSLRLANSPLHF. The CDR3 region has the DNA TGCGCCAGCAGCTCCCTCCGACTGGCGAATTCACCCCTCCACTTT.

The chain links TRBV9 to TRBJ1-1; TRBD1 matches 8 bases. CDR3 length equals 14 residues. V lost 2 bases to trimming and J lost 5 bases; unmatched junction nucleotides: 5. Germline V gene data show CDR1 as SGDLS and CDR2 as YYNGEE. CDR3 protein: CASSVQQGGTEAFF. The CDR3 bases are TGTGCCAGCAGCGTCCAACAGGGGGGGACTGAAGCTTTCTTT.

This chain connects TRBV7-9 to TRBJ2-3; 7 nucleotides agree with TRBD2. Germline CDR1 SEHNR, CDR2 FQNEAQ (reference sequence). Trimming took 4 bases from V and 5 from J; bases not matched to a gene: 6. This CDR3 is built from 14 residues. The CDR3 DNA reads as TGTGCCAGCAGCTCAGGACTAGGGCGAGATACGCAGTATTTT. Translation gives CASSSGLGRDTQYF.

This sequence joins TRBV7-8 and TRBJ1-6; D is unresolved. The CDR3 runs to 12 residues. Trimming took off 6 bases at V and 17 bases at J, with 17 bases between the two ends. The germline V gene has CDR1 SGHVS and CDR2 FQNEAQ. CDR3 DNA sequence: TGTGCCAGCAGATCCGACGCAGGCACAGTCCACTTT. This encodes CASRSDAGTVHF. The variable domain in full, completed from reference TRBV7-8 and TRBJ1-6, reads GAGVSQSPRYKVAKRGQDVALRCDPISGHVSLFWYQQALGQGPEFLTYFQNEAQLDKSGLPSDRFFAERPEGSVSTLKIQRTQQEDSAVYLCASRSDAGTVHFGNGTRLTVT.

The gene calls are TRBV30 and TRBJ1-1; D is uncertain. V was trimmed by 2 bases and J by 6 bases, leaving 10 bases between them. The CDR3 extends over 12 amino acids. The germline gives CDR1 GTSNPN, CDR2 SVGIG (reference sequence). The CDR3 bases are TGTGCCTGGAGTTCGGGAGGCCCTGAAGCTTTCTTT. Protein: CAWSSGGPEAFF.

CDR3 DNA sequence: TGTGCCAGCAGACCCAACAGGGGTCTAGATACGCAGTATTTT. Its translation is CASRPNRGLDTQYF. This chain connects TRBV7-2 to TRBJ2-3, with 7 positions matching TRBD1. Trimming at V came to 6 bases and at J to 5 bases, leaving 8 bases not matched to a gene. Germline lookup yields CDR1 SGHTA and CDR2 FQGNSA. This CDR3 contains 14 residues.

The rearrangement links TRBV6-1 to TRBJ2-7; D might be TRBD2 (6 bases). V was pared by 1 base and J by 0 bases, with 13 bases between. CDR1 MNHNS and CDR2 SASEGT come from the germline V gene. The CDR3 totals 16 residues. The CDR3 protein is CASSEDTLAFSYEQYF. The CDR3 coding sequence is TGTGCCAGCAGTGAAGACACCCTAGCGTTCTCCTACGAGCAGTACTTC.